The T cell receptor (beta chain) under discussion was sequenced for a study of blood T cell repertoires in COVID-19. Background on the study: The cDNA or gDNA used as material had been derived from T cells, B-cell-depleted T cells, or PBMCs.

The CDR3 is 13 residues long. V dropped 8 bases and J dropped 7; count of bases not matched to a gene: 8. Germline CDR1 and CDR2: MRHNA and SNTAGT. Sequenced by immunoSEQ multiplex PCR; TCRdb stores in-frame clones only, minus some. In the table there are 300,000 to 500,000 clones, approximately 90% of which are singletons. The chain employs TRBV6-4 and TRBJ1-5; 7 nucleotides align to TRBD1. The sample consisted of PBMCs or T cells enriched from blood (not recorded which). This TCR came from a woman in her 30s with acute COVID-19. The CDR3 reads CASSRGEEQPQHF. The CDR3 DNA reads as TGTGCCAGCTCCAGGGGGGAGGAACAGCCCCAGCATTTT.